This TCR beta chain was found in a study of T-cell reconstitution after alpha-beta-depleted transplantation in children. Overall study findings and caveats: About two months after transplant, alpha-beta T cells reportedly came from several hundred expanded graft clones. T cells produced anew were the main source of T-cell counts and diversity one year after transplant.

A word on this clonotype: Its antigen is currently unknown.

This CDR3 is 14 amino acids long. Germline V gives CDR1 SGHVS, CDR2 FQNEAQ. Trimming cost V 0 bases and J 6 bases, with 12 bases left between them. Preparation of the TCRbeta library involved a method that used unique molecular identifiers. TCRdb ran MiXCR on the PCR reads and lists one entry per CDR3 protein. The sample has roughly 790,000 distinct CDR3 sequences, approximately 15% seen once. The source is a male patient younger than 18 who had a stem cell transplant for acute lymphoblastic leukemia, so the T cells may come from the graft donor. The material was PBMCs, mostly from graft donor cells, obtained 360 days after TCRalphabeta/CD19-depleted stem cell transplant. V and J are TRBV7-8 and TRBJ2-7, with a weak D call TRBD2 (6 bases). The CDR3 here is CASSLAGGLSEQYF. The CDR3 region has the DNA TGTGCCAGCAGCTTAGCGGGAGGCCTCTCCGAGCAGTACTTC.